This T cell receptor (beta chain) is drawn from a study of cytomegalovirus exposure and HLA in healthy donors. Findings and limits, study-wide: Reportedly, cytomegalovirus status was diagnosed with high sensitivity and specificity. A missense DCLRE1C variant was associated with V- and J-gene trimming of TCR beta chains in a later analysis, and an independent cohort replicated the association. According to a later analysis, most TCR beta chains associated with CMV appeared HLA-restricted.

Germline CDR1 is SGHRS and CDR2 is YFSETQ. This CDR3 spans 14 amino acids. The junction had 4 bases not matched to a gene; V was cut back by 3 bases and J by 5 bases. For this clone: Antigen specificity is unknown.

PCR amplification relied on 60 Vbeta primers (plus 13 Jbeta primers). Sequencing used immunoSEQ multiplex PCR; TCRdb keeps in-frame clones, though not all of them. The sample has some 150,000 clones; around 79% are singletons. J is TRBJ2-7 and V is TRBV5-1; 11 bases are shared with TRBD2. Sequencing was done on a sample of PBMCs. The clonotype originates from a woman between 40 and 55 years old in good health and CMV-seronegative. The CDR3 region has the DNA TGCGCCAGCAGCTGGGGGACTAGCGGTAACGAGCAGTACTTC. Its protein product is CASSWGTSGNEQYF.